A single sample is the source of the 9 T cell receptor beta chains below, sequenced in a study of blood T cell repertoires in COVID-19. Profiling relied on immunoSEQ multiplex PCR, and the TCRdb table lists in-frame clones only, not all of them. This table holds about 440,000 clones, 80% to 95% found once. Sequenced sample: PBMCs or T cells enriched from blood (not recorded which). These receptors all come from a man aged 18 to 29 who had recovered from COVID-19.

This clone was seen just once. The rearrangement uses TRBV29-1 and TRBJ2-7; 8 bases match TRBD1. This CDR3 is 14 amino acids long. From germline, CDR1 is SQVTM and CDR2 ANQGSEA. Germline trimming cut 7 bases from V and 1 base from J; bases unmatched to any gene: 9. CDR3 sequence (DNA): TGCAGCGCAATCCGGGACAGGTATTCCTACGAGCAGTACTTC. Its protein product is CSAIRDRYSYEQYF.

J is TRBJ2-2 and V is TRBV4-1, with TRBD1 identical over 9 bases. The CDR3 totals 16 residues. Germline V lookup: CDR1 MGHRA, CDR2 YSYEKL. V shed 5 bases, J shed 1 base, and the junction held 5 bases outside the gene matches. CDR3 nucleotide sequence: TGCGCCAGCAGCGCACAGGGGGCTGGGAACACCGGGGAGCTGTTTTTT. Its translation: CASSAQGAGNTGELFF.

This clone was observed a single time. The chain joins TRBV11-2 to TRBJ2-7; D ambiguous. Deletions cut 1 base from V and 0 bases from J, with 13 bases between. The CDR3 consists of 16 residues. In germline, CDR1 is SGHAT, CDR2 FQNNGV. For the CDR3, the DNA is TGTGCCAGCAGCTTAGTAGACGGAGCCAGCTCCTACGAGCAGTACTTC. Its translation: CASSLVDGASSYEQYF.

The chain couples TRBV5-1 to TRBJ2-3; a weak D match, TRBD2 (6 bases). Germline V gene sequence: CDR1 SGHRS, CDR2 YFSETQ. V lost 0 bases and J 0 bases, leaving 8 bases between the germline ends. CDR3 length: 15 amino acids. CDR3 amino acids: CASSLDGTSTDTQYF. CDR3 in DNA: TGCGCCAGCAGCTTGGACGGGACTAGCACAGATACGCAGTATTTT.

The V call is TRBV2, the J call TRBJ1-1, with D possibly matching TRBD1 (6 bases). Germline CDR1 and CDR2: SNHLY and FYNNEI. This CDR3 has 14 residues. V lost 1 base, J lost 7 bases, and 13 bases lay in between. CDR3 amino acids: CASSEVGGQNEAFF. As DNA, the CDR3 is TGTGCCAGCAGTGAAGTAGGGGGTCAAAATGAAGCTTTCTTT.

J is TRBJ2-7 and V is TRBV2; D is possibly TRBD1 (6 bases). This CDR3 is built from 15 residues. The germline V gene has CDR1 SNHLY and CDR2 FYNNEI. Trimming left V 7 bases short and J 2 bases short, with 18 bases between. The CDR3 reads CASIRDRSGTYEQYF. CDR3 DNA sequence: TGTGCCAGCATTAGAGACAGGAGTGGGACCTACGAGCAGTACTTC.

This sequence joins TRBV5-4 and TRBJ2-1; 9 bases are shared with TRBD1. V was clipped by 1 base and J by 8 bases; unmatched bases: 7. This CDR3 comprises 15 residues. The germline gives CDR1 SGHNT, CDR2 YYREEE (reference sequence). The CDR3 reads CASSLPRTGEDEQFF. For the CDR3, the DNA is TGTGCCAGCAGCTTGCCGCGGACAGGGGAGGATGAGCAGTTCTTC.

This clone was recorded once. The V gene is TRBV11-3, the J gene TRBJ2-6; TRBD1 aligns across 8 bases. J lost 0 bases, V lost 5 bases, and 6 bases had no gene match. The CDR3 spans 17 residues. Germline CDR1 and CDR2: SGHNT and YENEEA. CDR3 DNA: TGTGCCAGCAGCCCCGGGACAGGAACCTCTGGGGCCAACGTCCTGACTTTC. This codes for CASSPGTGTSGANVLTF.

The chain recombines TRBV7-2 with TRBJ2-3; 9 positions agree with TRBD2. From germline, CDR1 is SGHTA and CDR2 FQGNSA. The V segment lost 1 base and the J segment 2 bases; nucleotides outside the gene matches: 10. The CDR3 loop spans 18 amino acids. The CDR3 DNA follows: TGTGCCAGCAGCTTAGTTGGACTCAGCGGGGGGTACACAGATACGCAGTATTTT. Amino acid sequence: CASSLVGLSGGYTDTQYF.